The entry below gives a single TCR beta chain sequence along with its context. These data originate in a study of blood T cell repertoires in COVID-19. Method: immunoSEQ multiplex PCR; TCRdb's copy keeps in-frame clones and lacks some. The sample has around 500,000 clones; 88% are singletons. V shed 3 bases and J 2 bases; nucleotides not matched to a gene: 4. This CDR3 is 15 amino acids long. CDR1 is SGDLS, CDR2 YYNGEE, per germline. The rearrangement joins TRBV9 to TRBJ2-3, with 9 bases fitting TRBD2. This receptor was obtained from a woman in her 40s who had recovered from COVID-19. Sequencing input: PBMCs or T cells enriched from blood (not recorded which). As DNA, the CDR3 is TGTGCCAGCAGCGAGAGCGGGAGGTCCACAGATACGCAGTATTTT. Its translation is CASSESGRSTDTQYF.